Shown below are 32 T cell receptor beta chains from a single sample sequenced in a study of a mutant IDH1 vaccine in newly diagnosed glioma. Time point described: week 23, last vaccination. Doses of 300 ug of mutant IDH1 20-mer peptide were given with topical imiquimod. Sequencing was performed with immunoSEQ multiplex PCR; in TCRdb, only in-frame clones are kept and a portion is missing. The sample consists of 50,000 to 85,000 clones, approximately 87% of them appearing once. For these TCRs, the target antigens are not known. The sample here was PBMCs, taken from a glioma patient whose treatment included an IDH1 peptide vaccine. The receptors were sampled from a man aged 18-30 years with glioma.

The chain links TRBV11-2 to TRBJ2-7; D may be TRBD2 (6 bases). The V and J ends lost 4 bases and 2 bases respectively, with 18 bases between them. Germline loops: CDR1 SGHAT, CDR2 FQNNGV. The CDR3 is made up of 16 amino acids. Written as DNA, the CDR3 is TGTGCCAGCAGCTCCTCGATGGGAGGAGCACCCTACGAGCAGTACTTC. Residues: CASSSSMGGAPYEQYF.

The rearrangement links TRBV19 to TRBJ2-1; TRBD2 agrees at 16 bases. V lost 1 base, J lost 5 bases, and 11 bases stayed unmatched. From germline, CDR1 is LNHDA and CDR2 SQIVND (reference sequence). This CDR3 spans 20 amino acids. CDR3 region: CASSIVPGLAGGPSHNEQFF. The CDR3 bases are TGTGCCAGTAGTATAGTTCCGGGACTAGCGGGGGGGCCAAGTCACAATGAGCAGTTCTTC.

The J gene is TRBJ2-1, the V gene TRBV27; D gene ambiguous. CDR3 length: 14 amino acids. V lost 5 bases to trimming and J lost 10 bases, with 18 bases between them. CDR1 MNHEY and CDR2 SMNVEV come from the germline V gene (reference sequence). This CDR3 reads CASSTQGPSTEQFF. For the CDR3, the DNA is TGTGCCAGCAGTACCCAAGGGCCCTCGACGGAGCAGTTCTTC.

The chain is built from TRBV29-1 and TRBJ1-4; D is ambiguous. The germline V gene encodes CDR1 SQVTM and CDR2 ANQGSEA. Trimming pared 1 base from V and 0 bases from J, leaving 9 bases between. The CDR3 runs 15 residues. The CDR3 region is CSVEVVQATNEKLFF. For the CDR3, the DNA is TGCAGCGTTGAAGTGGTCCAGGCAACTAATGAAAAACTGTTTTTT.

The rearrangement links TRBV14 to TRBJ1-1, with TRBD1 as a possible D gene (6 bases). V lost 4 bases and J 7 bases, leaving 22 bases between the germline ends. The CDR3 loop spans 16 amino acids. Germline values: CDR1 SGHDN, CDR2 FVKESK. For the CDR3, the DNA is TGTGCCAGCAGCCCGGGGGTAGGCAGGGGAAGGTTTGAAGCTTTCTTT. It translates to CASSPGVGRGRFEAFF. The entire variable domain, with the rest obtained from reference TRBV14 and TRBJ1-1, is as follows: EAGVTQFPSHSVIEKGQTVTLRCDPISGHDNLYWYRRVMGKEIKFLLHFVKESKQDESGMPNNRFLAERTGGTYSTLKVQPAELEDSGVYFCASSPGVGRGRFEAFFGQGTRLTVV.

This chain links TRBV7-9 with TRBJ1-4; 8 nucleotides agree with TRBD1. The CDR3 has 17 amino acids. The V gene's germline CDR1 is SEHNR and CDR2 FQNEAQ (reference sequence). J gave up 0 bases and V 4 bases, and 7 bases lay outside the gene matches. CDR3 coding DNA: TGTGCCAGCAGCTCGAACCTACAGGGGGCAACTAATGAAAAACTGTTTTTT. Its translation is CASSSNLQGATNEKLFF. The full variable domain, completed using reference TRBV7-9 and TRBJ1-4, is DTGVSQNPRHKITKRGQNVTFRCDPISEHNRLYWYRQTLGQGPEFLTYFQNEAQLEKSRLLSDRFSAERPKGSFSTLEIQRTEQGDSAMYLCASSSNLQGATNEKLFFGSGTQLSVL.

This rearrangement joins TRBV29-1 to TRBJ2-5, with TRBD2 matching 10 bases. J gave up 4 bases and V 4 bases, and 9 bases lay outside the gene matches. There are 15 residues in the CDR3. Germline V CDR1 and CDR2: SQVTM, ANQGSEA. CDR3 in amino acids: CSVGRLAGAGETQYF. The CDR3 region has the DNA TGCAGCGTTGGTCGGCTAGCGGGAGCAGGAGAGACCCAGTACTTC.

This clone was recorded once. The rearrangement joins TRBV6-1 to TRBJ2-2; D may be TRBD1 (5 bases). Germline lookup yields CDR1 MNHNS and CDR2 SASEGT. V gave up 1 base and J gave up 7 bases, with 19 bases separating them. CDR3 size: 17 residues. In DNA form, the CDR3 reads TGTGCCAGCAGTGAAGGGACACGACCGCGCCTGGACGGGGAGCTGTTTTTT. This gives the protein CASSEGTRPRLDGELFF.

The V call is TRBV18, the J call TRBJ1-2; 8 positions agree with TRBD1. Germline CDR1 KGHSH, CDR2 LQKENI. The CDR3 runs 12 residues. With 6 bases clipped from V and 5 bases from J, the junction kept 2 bases outside the gene matches. The CDR3 bases are TGTGCCAGCTCGGACAGGGTATATGGCTACACCTTC. Translated: CASSDRVYGYTF.

This clone was counted a few times. This chain joins TRBV2 and TRBJ1-1; D unclear. This CDR3 has 10 amino acids. Germline lookup yields CDR1 SNHLY and CDR2 FYNNEI. Trimming stripped 4 bases from V and 10 bases from J, with 7 bases between. In nucleotides, the CDR3 is TGTGCCAGCAGTGGGGGAAGAGCTTTCTTT. Encoded protein: CASSGGRAFF.

V is TRBV30 and J is TRBJ1-6, with unresolved D. CDR3 length: 12 residues. V was cut by 1 base and J by 9 bases, with 7 bases left in between. Germline CDR1 reads GTSNPN; CDR2 reads SVGIG (reference sequence). The CDR3 spells CAWSGRISPLHF. DNA of the CDR3: TGTGCCTGGAGTGGTAGAATTTCACCCCTCCACTTT. The whole variable domain, filled in from reference TRBV30 and TRBJ1-6, reads SQTIHQWPATLVQPVGSPLSLECTVEGTSNPNLYWYRQAAGRGLQLLFYSVGIGQISSEVPQNLSASRPQDRQFILSSKKLLLSDSGFYLCAWSGRISPLHFGNGTRLTVT.

V and J are TRBV9 and TRBJ2-3; perhaps D is TRBD1 or TRBD2 (5 bases each). The CDR3 covers 15 residues. V lost 0 bases and J 0 bases, leaving 8 bases between the germline ends. From germline, CDR1 is SGDLS and CDR2 YYNGEE. CDR3 DNA: TGTGCCAGCAGCGTAGGAGGGGTAAGCACAGATACGCAGTATTTT. Translating it yields CASSVGGVSTDTQYF.

As concerns this clone: A read error may account for a junction end that differs from germline. This chain links TRBV5-5 with TRBJ2-7, with 9 bases that match TRBD2. Germline V lookup: CDR1 SGHKS, CDR2 YYEKEE (reference sequence). This CDR3 has 12 amino acids. The CDR3 loop is CASSLGVAGDIF. Here the CDR3 DNA reads TGTGCCAGCAGCTTGGGAGTAGCGGGAGACATCTTC.

This clone was counted once. The chain combines TRBV27 with TRBJ2-7, with TRBD1 matching over 9 bases. The germline CDR1 and CDR2 sequences are MNHEY and SMNVEV (reference sequence). V shed 5 bases and J 6 bases; nucleotides not matched to a gene: 8. The CDR3 runs 14 residues. CDR3 region: CASSPWTGAVEQYF. CDR3 nucleotide sequence: TGTGCCAGCAGTCCTTGGACAGGGGCGGTCGAGCAGTACTTC.

The chain recombines TRBV30 with TRBJ1-2; D gene uncertain. V was shortened by 1 base and J by 2 bases, with 14 bases between the two germline ends. The CDR3 contains 15 residues. Germline CDR1 and CDR2: GTSNPN and SVGIG (reference sequence). The chain's CDR3 is CAWSGGTKLNYGYTF. CDR3 nucleotides: TGTGCCTGGAGTGGAGGAACTAAACTAAACTATGGCTACACCTTC.

This chain links TRBV14 with TRBJ2-3; D uncertain. Trimming left V 1 base short and J 3 bases short, with 14 bases between. CDR3 length: 16 residues. Germline assignment: CDR1 SGHDN and CDR2 FVKESK. The CDR3 DNA follows: TGTGCCAGCAGCCAAGGCGACGTGGGTAGGACAGATACGCAGTATTTT. It yields the protein CASSQGDVGRTDTQYF.

This clone was found once. The J gene is TRBJ1-1, the V gene TRBV7-2; D gene uncertain. With 2 bases removed from V and 0 bases from J, the gap between germline ends came to 10 bases. The CDR3 contains 15 residues. Looked up from germline, CDR1 is SGHTA and CDR2 is FQGNSA. The DNA of the CDR3 is TGTGCCAGCAGCTTATCGGCAGACCTGAACACTGAAGCTTTCTTT. It yields the protein CASSLSADLNTEAFF.

This clone was seen only once. V gene TRBV6-6 combines with J gene TRBJ2-3; either TRBD1 or TRBD2 may fit D (5 bases each). Between the trimmed V and J ends, which lost 3 bases and 3 bases, there was a span of 16 bases. The CDR3 contains 16 residues. Germline loops: CDR1 MNHNY, CDR2 SVGAGI (reference sequence). CDR3 in amino acids: CASSYWGTMGTDTQYF. CDR3 DNA: TGTGCCAGCAGTTATTGGGGGACGATGGGGACAGATACGCAGTATTTT.

The CDR3 spells CASSLRPGGETQYF. The CDR3 bases are TGTGCCAGCAGCTTACGTCCCGGGGGGGAGACCCAGTACTTC. The chain employs TRBV7-3 and TRBJ2-5; TRBD2 aligns across 7 bases. The CDR3 covers 14 residues. CDR1 and CDR2 from the germline V gene are SGHTA and FQGTGA. J gave up 5 bases and V 2 bases, and 5 bases lay outside the gene matches.

The CDR3 loop reads CASSQVSWTSGKREQYF. CDR3 nucleotides: TGCGCCAGCAGCCAAGTTTCCTGGACTAGCGGGAAACGCGAGCAGTACTTC. This chain uses TRBV4-3 with TRBJ2-7; 12 nucleotides align to TRBD2. CDR3 length: 17 amino acids. Per the germline V gene, CDR1 is LGHNA and CDR2 is YSLEER. With V trimmed by 1 base and J by 6 bases, 10 bases remained unmatched.

The chain employs TRBV5-6 and TRBJ2-1; possibly TRBD2 for D (5 bases). V shed 2 bases and J shed 7 bases, with 10 bases lying between them. Germline CDR1 is SGHDT and CDR2 is YYEEEE. This CDR3 region has 13 residues. CDR3 loop: CASSFGVVNEQFF. The CDR3 DNA is TGTGCCAGCAGCTTCGGGGTAGTAAATGAGCAGTTCTTC.

The chain combines TRBV4-1 with TRBJ2-7; 8 nucleotides align to TRBD1. The CDR3 spans 15 residues. J was trimmed by 2 bases and V by 3 bases; bases with no gene match: 6. Per germline, CDR1 MGHRA and CDR2 YSYEKL. The CDR3 protein is CASSHRQGLTYEQYF. CDR3 in DNA: TGCGCCAGCAGCCACAGACAGGGGCTGACCTACGAGCAGTACTTC.

The chain links TRBV25-1 to TRBJ2-1, with a tentative D call TRBD2 (5 bases). This CDR3 is built from 17 residues. Germline loops: CDR1 MGHDK, CDR2 SYGVNS. With 3 bases removed from V and 2 bases from J, the gap between germline ends came to 17 bases. The CDR3 region has the DNA TGTGCCAGCAGTGACACCGGACTTATAGCTCCCTACAATGAGCAGTTCTTC. Translation: CASSDTGLIAPYNEQFF.

The chain joins TRBV4-1 to TRBJ2-7; 9 bases align to TRBD1. The trim removed 0 bases at V and 6 bases at J, leaving 3 bases unmatched. The CDR3 consists of 14 residues. In germline, CDR1 is MGHRA, CDR2 YSYEKL. CDR3 bases: TGCGCCAGCAGCCAAGAACAGGGGGCGGCCGAGCAGTACTTC. Translated: CASSQEQGAAEQYF.

The chain recombines TRBV6-6 with TRBJ1-5, with D perhaps matching TRBD1 (5 bases). Trimming cost V 5 bases and J 8 bases, with 13 bases left between them. The CDR3 is made up of 13 amino acids. Germline V gene sequence: CDR1 MNHNY, CDR2 SVGAGI (reference sequence). CDR3 nucleotides: TGTGCCAGCAGTGATAGAAGCAGGGAGCCCCAGCATTTT. Translating gives CASSDRSREPQHF.

This clone was seen a handful of times. The chain couples TRBV18 to TRBJ1-5; D call uncertain. Germline V gives CDR1 KGHSH, CDR2 LQKENI. CDR3 length: 17 amino acids. The V gene lost 10 bases and the J gene lost 0 bases, with 22 bases spanning the gap. The CDR3 region is CATSSGVGLLSNQPQHF. The CDR3 DNA is TGTGCCACAAGTTCCGGGGTAGGCCTACTTAGCAATCAGCCCCAGCATTTT. The full variable domain, with the rest looked up from reference TRBV18 and TRBJ1-5, is NAGVMQNPRHLVRRRGQEARLRCSPMKGHSHVYWYRQLPEEGLKFMVYLQKENIIDESGMPKERFSAEFPKEGPSILRIQQVVRGDSAAYFCATSSGVGLLSNQPQHFGDGTRLSIL.

The rearrangement joins TRBV27 to TRBJ2-7; perhaps D is TRBD1 or TRBD2 (5 bases each). Trimming pared 3 bases from V and 1 base from J, leaving 7 bases between. Germline CDR1 is MNHEY and CDR2 is SMNVEV (reference sequence). This CDR3 spans 13 amino acids. Here the CDR3 DNA reads TGTGCCAGCAGTTTTGGGACGTCCTACGAGCAGTACTTC. It yields the protein CASSFGTSYEQYF.

This clone was counted a few times. V is TRBV19 and J is TRBJ1-5; 12 bases match TRBD1. From germline, CDR1 is LNHDA and CDR2 SQIVND (reference sequence). V shed 5 bases and J 4 bases; nucleotides not matched to a gene: 6. CDR3 size: 16 residues. The CDR3 region is CASSPGQGARNQPQHF. CDR3 sequence (DNA): TGTGCCAGTAGTCCGGGACAGGGGGCCAGGAATCAGCCCCAGCATTTT.

The chain links TRBV30 to TRBJ1-1; D not certain. The CDR3 totals 13 residues. Trimming shortened V by 4 bases and J by 5 bases, and 14 bases separated the two germline ends. CDR1 and CDR2 (germline): GTSNPN, SVGIG (reference sequence). The CDR3 region is CAWIYGRRTEAFF. CDR3 bases: TGTGCCTGGATATATGGCAGAAGAACTGAAGCTTTCTTT.

The rearrangement links TRBV18 to TRBJ2-7, with TRBD2 matching 8 bases. CDR3 length equals 17 residues. CDR1 is KGHSH and CDR2 is LQKENI in the germline V gene. Germline trimming cut 6 bases from V and 1 base from J; bases unmatched to any gene: 14. The CDR3 loop reads CASSPIFSGGRSYEQYF. As DNA, the CDR3 is TGTGCCAGCTCCCCTATTTTTTCGGGAGGGAGGTCCTACGAGCAGTACTTC.

V and J are TRBV4-1 and TRBJ1-4; D might be TRBD1 (5 bases). V lost 3 bases, J lost 7 bases, and 18 bases lay in between. The CDR3 has 16 amino acids. Germline assignment: CDR1 MGHRA and CDR2 YSYEKL. The CDR3, as DNA: TGCGCCAGCAGCCAGTCGGGGCCACAGAGGGGTGAAAAACTGTTTTTT. Encoded protein: CASSQSGPQRGEKLFF.

The genes are TRBV6-5 and TRBJ1-6; D is perhaps TRBD1 (6 bases). This CDR3 has 15 residues. Trimming left V 7 bases short and J 9 bases short, with 19 bases between. Germline-derived CDR1 and CDR2 are MNHEY and SVGAGI. CDR3 DNA sequence: TGTGCCAGCACCGCGGGACAAATGTTGGGTTCACCCCTCCACTTT. Translated: CASTAGQMLGSPLHF.